Detailed here is one T cell receptor beta chain. At one boundary the junction diverges from the germline segment, which might be a read error. This entry comes from a study of beta chain features in type 1 diabetes. Investigators reverse transcribed all isolated RNA, so they sequenced expressed TCRB transcripts. Measured with immunoSEQ multiplex PCR; TCRdb has only the in-frame clones, and not every one. The sample carries about 140,000 clones, roughly 9.3% recorded once. Sequenced material: central memory CD4+ T cells from blood. This receptor was obtained from a middle-aged woman in good health.

The CDR3 nucleotides are TGTGCTAGCAGCTTAGGCCCTGCGGGGGGGGATAATGAGCAGTTCTTC. Amino acids: CASSLGPAGGDNEQFF. The chain combines TRBV7-7 with TRBJ2-1, with 9 nucleotides matching TRBD2. This CDR3 contains 16 residues. Germline lookup yields CDR1 SSHAT and CDR2 FNYEAQ (reference sequence).